Listed here are 21 T cell receptor beta chains from one sample, sequenced in a study of CD8+ T cells in alopecia areata. As for treatment: oral pan-JAK inhibitor, 5-10 mg twice daily. Extraction and reverse transcription of RNA yielded cDNA as the sequencing template. TCRdb's table, derived via immunoSEQ multiplex PCR, lists solely in-frame clones and lacks some. This sample has approximately 210,000 clones; approximately 70% occur once, and the top ten carry roughly 1.2%. The sample in question was CD4+ T cells sorted from blood, obtained around week 44, from a patient treated with tofacitinib. The receptor source for this set is a human donor with alopecia areata.

This clone came up once. The chain uses TRBV5-6 and TRBJ2-2; D is ambiguous. CDR3 size: 13 residues. Germline-derived CDR1 and CDR2 are SGHDT and YYEEEE. Between the trimmed V and J ends, which lost 0 bases and 6 bases, there was a span of 6 bases. CDR3 DNA: TGTGCCAGCAGCTTGGGGGTTCCCGGGGAGCTGTTTTTT. It specifies CASSLGVPGELFF.

Concerning this clone: The identical CDR3 is also encoded by other nucleotide sequences in the sample. The gene calls are TRBV30 and TRBJ1-3; D unresolved. CDR1 is GTSNPN and CDR2 is SVGIG in the germline V gene (reference sequence). The V end lost 1 base, the J end lost 3 bases, and 1 base lay between the germline ends. CDR3 length: 11 amino acids. CDR3 loop: CAWSGGNTIYF. The DNA of the CDR3 is TGTGCCTGGAGTGGTGGAAACACCATATATTTT. Full variable domain (missing parts from reference TRBV30 and TRBJ1-3): SQTIHQWPATLVQPVGSPLSLECTVEGTSNPNLYWYRQAAGRGLQLLFYSVGIGQISSEVPQNLSASRPQDRQFILSSKKLLLSDSGFYLCAWSGGNTIYFGEGSWLTVV.

CDR3 region: CASSSTDTQYF. The CDR3 DNA reads TGTGCCAGCAGTTCCACAGATACGCAGTATTTT. The chain links TRBV28 to TRBJ2-3, with D unresolved. Germline V gene lookup returns CDR1 MDHEN and CDR2 SYDVKM. The CDR3 runs 11 residues. V was clipped by 4 bases and J by 2 bases, with 1 base between them.

The chain uses TRBV6-5 and TRBJ2-3, with D tentatively TRBD2 (5 bases). This CDR3 spans 14 amino acids. Germline V gene sequence: CDR1 MNHEY, CDR2 SVGAGI. Trimming shortened V by 6 bases and J by 2 bases, and 12 bases separated the two germline ends. The CDR3 is CASRAESYTDTQYF. The CDR3 DNA reads TGTGCCAGCAGAGCGGAAAGTTACACAGATACGCAGTATTTT.

The chain links TRBV2 to TRBJ2-4, with 10 bases identical to TRBD2. This CDR3 region has 14 residues. Trimming at V came to 8 bases and at J to 4 bases, leaving 5 bases not matched to a gene. Germline V gene data show CDR1 as SNHLY and CDR2 as FYNNEI. CDR3 sequence: CASAEGLAKNIQYF. In DNA, the CDR3 is TGTGCCAGCGCCGAGGGACTAGCGAAAAACATTCAGTACTTC.

The chain employs TRBV9 and TRBJ2-7, with 7 positions matching TRBD2. Germline V gives CDR1 SGDLS, CDR2 YYNGEE. The CDR3 runs to 15 residues. The trim removed 0 bases at V and 4 bases at J, leaving 7 bases unmatched. The CDR3: CASSVAPGLVYEQYF. As DNA, the CDR3 is TGTGCCAGCAGCGTAGCTCCCGGACTAGTTTACGAGCAGTACTTC.

The V call is TRBV4-2, the J call TRBJ2-3; D uncertain. The CDR3 totals 15 residues. V was cut by 0 bases and J by 4 bases, with 11 bases left in between. Germline V gene sequence: CDR1 LGHNA, CDR2 YNFKEQ. The CDR3 nucleotides read TGTGCCAGCAGCCAAGATGGGAAAAGCGCAGATACGCAGTATTTT. Residues: CASSQDGKSADTQYF.

The chain has TRBV27 and TRBJ1-5, with D perhaps matching TRBD1 (5 bases). Trimming removed 5 bases at V and 1 base at J, with 9 bases between. Germline V lookup: CDR1 MNHEY, CDR2 SMNVEV (reference sequence). CDR3 size: 14 residues. The CDR3 sequence: CASSPAGSNQPQHF. In DNA, the CDR3 is TGTGCCAGCAGTCCCGCAGGGAGCAATCAGCCCCAGCATTTT.

CDR3 nucleotide sequence: TGTGCCAGCAGCTTAGTCCCCGGGGTGGCAGGGCACTATCAGCCCCAGCATTTT. Translating it yields CASSLVPGVAGHYQPQHF. The V gene is TRBV7-2, the J gene TRBJ1-5; perhaps TRBD1 as D (5 bases). Germline CDR1 reads SGHTA; CDR2 reads FQGNSA. Trimming pared 1 base from V and 5 bases from J, leaving 21 bases between. This CDR3 region has 18 residues.

V and J are TRBV11-3 and TRBJ1-1; D not resolved. The CDR3 contains 13 residues. The germline V and J ends were trimmed by 0 bases and 10 bases, with 12 bases remaining between them. Germline CDR1 SGHNT, CDR2 YENEEA. CDR3 sequence reads: CASSLDNPPVAFF. The CDR3 nucleotides read TGTGCCAGCAGCTTAGATAACCCCCCCGTAGCTTTCTTT.

This clone was seen at least ten times. This rearrangement joins TRBV7-2 to TRBJ2-4; unclear D gene. The CDR3 loop spans 13 amino acids. Germline CDR1 reads SGHTA; CDR2 reads FQGNSA. Deletions cut 8 bases from V and 8 bases from J, with 16 bases between. CDR3 DNA sequence: TGTGCCAGCTCAGCTTTCCCCTCGGACATTCAGTACTTC. This translates into CASSAFPSDIQYF.

This rearrangement joins TRBV5-6 to TRBJ2-1; D might be TRBD2 (6 bases). The CDR3 spans 14 residues. The germline gives CDR1 SGHDT, CDR2 YYEEEE. V dropped 6 bases and J dropped 7 bases, with 17 bases sitting between them. CDR3 protein: CASTREIRGNEQFF. The CDR3 DNA is TGTGCCAGCACCCGGGAGATTAGGGGAAATGAGCAGTTCTTC.

The CDR3 protein is CASSTTSSEFYEQYF. The CDR3 DNA follows: TGTGCCAGCAGCACAACTAGCAGCGAGTTCTACGAGCAGTACTTC. The chain carries TRBV21-1 and TRBJ2-7; the table's D call TRBD2 went unverified against the DNA. TRBV21-1 is a pseudogene. The CDR3 is 15 amino acids.

This chain joins TRBV10-3 and TRBJ1-1, with D perhaps matching TRBD1 (5 bases). The CDR3 has 13 residues. Germline V gene sequence: CDR1 ENHRY, CDR2 SYGVKD. The V end was cut by 9 bases, the J end by 10 bases, with 21 bases between. The CDR3 reads CAIGDRMADGAFF. In DNA form, the CDR3 reads TGTGCCATTGGGGACCGTATGGCCGATGGAGCTTTCTTT.

About this clone itself: Other DNA sequences in the same sample also yield this CDR3. V and J are TRBV30 and TRBJ1-1, with D perhaps TRBD1 (6 bases). Germline V CDR1 and CDR2: GTSNPN, SVGIG (reference sequence). V dropped 0 bases and J dropped 8 bases, with 7 bases sitting between them. The length of the CDR3 is 11 residues. CDR3 region: CAWSVGTEAFF. The DNA for the CDR3 is TGTGCCTGGAGTGTGGGGACAGAAGCTTTCTTT. Together with reference TRBV30 and TRBJ1-1, the CDR3 gives the full variable domain: SQTIHQWPATLVQPVGSPLSLECTVEGTSNPNLYWYRQAAGRGLQLLFYSVGIGQISSEVPQNLSASRPQDRQFILSSKKLLLSDSGFYLCAWSVGTEAFFGQGTRLTVV.

This chain connects TRBV7-3 to TRBJ2-2; D uncertain. CDR3 length equals 14 residues. Germline V gene lookup returns CDR1 SGHTA and CDR2 FQGTGA. V lost 4 bases and J 4 bases, leaving 10 bases between the germline ends. The CDR3 DNA is TGTGCCAGCAGCTCAGGTTTGGGCACCGGGGAGCTGTTTTTT. It specifies CASSSGLGTGELFF.

This clone was counted a few times. The chain links TRBV7-2 to TRBJ1-6, with 8 positions matching TRBD1. CDR1 SGHTA and CDR2 FQGNSA come from the germline V gene. V trimming: 4 bases; J trimming: 9 bases; junction bases outside the gene matches: 8. This CDR3 spans 15 amino acids. CDR3 protein: CASSSQTGARSPLHF. CDR3 coding DNA: TGTGCCAGCAGCTCCCAGACAGGGGCACGTTCACCCCTCCACTTT.

The chain employs TRBV30 and TRBJ2-1, with D perhaps TRBD1 (6 bases). Between the trimmed V and J ends, which lost 3 bases and 9 bases, there was a span of 12 bases. This CDR3 region has 12 residues. Germline loops: CDR1 GTSNPN, CDR2 SVGIG (reference sequence). CDR3 sequence (DNA): TGTGCCTGGAGCGAACAGGGTCTTGAGCAGTTCTTC. Amino acid sequence: CAWSEQGLEQFF.

The CDR3 reads CASSPRTSGSNTGELFF. In DNA form, the CDR3 reads TGTGCCAGCAGCCCACGTACTAGCGGATCGAACACCGGGGAGCTGTTTTTT. The chain carries TRBV7-2 and TRBJ2-2; TRBD2 matches 8 bases. V shed 5 bases and J 0 bases; nucleotides not matched to a gene: 8. The CDR3 is 17 residues long. Germline values: CDR1 SGHTA, CDR2 FQGNSA.

The chain combines TRBV14 with TRBJ1-6; D unclear. Germline V gene sequence: CDR1 SGHDN, CDR2 FVKESK. The CDR3 has 13 residues. V was clipped by 4 bases and J by 9 bases, with 10 bases between them. CDR3 region: CASSPLESSPLHF. For the CDR3, the DNA is TGTGCCAGCAGCCCCTTGGAGAGTTCACCCCTCCACTTT.

This clone was detected ten times or more. The rearrangement joins TRBV7-2 to TRBJ2-7, with 8 nucleotides matching TRBD2. Germline assignment: CDR1 SGHTA and CDR2 FQGNSA. The CDR3 runs 13 residues. J lost 6 bases, V lost 5 bases, and 6 bases had no gene match. CDR3 residues: CASSLTGGREQYF. CDR3 nucleotide sequence: TGTGCCAGCAGCCTCACGGGGGGGCGCGAGCAGTACTTC.